This T cell receptor (beta chain) was captured by sequencing in a study of T cell responses to AZD1222 COVID-19 vaccine. Study-level findings and limits: Among vaccine-associated CD4 TCRs, coverage spanned spike, with dominance at 160-218 and 743-854. Variant regions that are unmutated are reportedly the target of nearly half of spike-specific TCRs.

On this clone itself: Its antigen remains unidentified.

The germline V gene encodes CDR1 SGHDN and CDR2 FVKESK. V was cut by 5 bases and J by 3 bases, with 7 bases left in between. CDR3 length equals 12 residues. Libraries were prepared by immunoSEQ multiplex PCR; TCRdb keeps only in-frame clonotypes and omits some of them. This table holds roughly 170,000 clones, 85% to 95% found once. Source: peripheral blood, taken 28 days after the second AZD1222 dose. J is TRBJ1-2 and V is TRBV14; a weak D match, TRBD1 (5 bases). This TCR derives from an adult who received the AZD1222 COVID-19 vaccine. This chain's CDR3 is CASSLGDYGYTF. CDR3 nucleotides: TGTGCCAGCAGCTTAGGGGACTATGGCTACACCTTC.